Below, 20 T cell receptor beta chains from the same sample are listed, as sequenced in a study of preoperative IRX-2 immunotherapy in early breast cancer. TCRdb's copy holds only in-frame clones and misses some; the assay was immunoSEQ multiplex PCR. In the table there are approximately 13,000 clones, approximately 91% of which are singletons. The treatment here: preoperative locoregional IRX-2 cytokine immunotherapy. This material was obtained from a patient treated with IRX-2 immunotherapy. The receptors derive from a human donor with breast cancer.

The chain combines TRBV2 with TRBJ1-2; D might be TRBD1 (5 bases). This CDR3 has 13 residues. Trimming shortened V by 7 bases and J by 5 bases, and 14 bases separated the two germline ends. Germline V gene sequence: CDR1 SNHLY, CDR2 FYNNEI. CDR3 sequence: CASKESQEYGYTF. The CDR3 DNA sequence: TGTGCCAGCAAGGAATCACAGGAATATGGCTACACCTTC.

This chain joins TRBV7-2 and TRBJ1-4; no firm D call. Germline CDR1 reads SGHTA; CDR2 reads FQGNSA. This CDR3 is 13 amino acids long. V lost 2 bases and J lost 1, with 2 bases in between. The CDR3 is CASSLRTNEKLFF. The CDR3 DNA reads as TGTGCCAGCAGCTTAAGAACTAATGAAAAACTGTTTTTT.

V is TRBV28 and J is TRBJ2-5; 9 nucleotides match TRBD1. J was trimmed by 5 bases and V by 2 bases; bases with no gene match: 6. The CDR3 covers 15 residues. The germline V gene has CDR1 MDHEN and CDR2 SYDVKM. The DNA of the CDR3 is TGTGCCAGCAGTTTACCGACAGGGGGTCGGGAGACCCAGTACTTC. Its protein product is CASSLPTGGRETQYF.

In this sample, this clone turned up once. The CDR3 nucleotides read TGTGCCAGCAGCTTAGCCCACGAGCAGTACTTC. Protein product: CASSLAHEQYF. This rearrangement joins TRBV7-2 to TRBJ2-7; D ambiguous. Germline lookup yields CDR1 SGHTA and CDR2 FQGNSA. V lost 0 bases and J 5 bases, leaving 2 bases between the germline ends. The CDR3 is 11 residues long.

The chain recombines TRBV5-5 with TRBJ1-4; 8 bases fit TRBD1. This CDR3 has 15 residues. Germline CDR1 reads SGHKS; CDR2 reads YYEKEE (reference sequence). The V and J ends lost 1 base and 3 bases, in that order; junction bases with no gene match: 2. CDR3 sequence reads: CASSLWTGPNEKLFF. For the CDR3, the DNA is TGTGCCAGCAGCTTGTGGACAGGGCCTAATGAAAAACTGTTTTTT. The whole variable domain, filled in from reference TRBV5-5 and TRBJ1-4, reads DAGVTQSPTHLIKTRGQQVTLRCSPISGHKSVSWYQQVLGQGPQFIFQYYEKEERGRGNFPDRFSARQFPNYSSELNVNALLLGDSALYLCASSLWTGPNEKLFFGSGTQLSVL.

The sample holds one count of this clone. The CDR3 sequence: CASSDRVVGANVLTF. DNA for the CDR3: TGCGCCAGCAGTGACCGGGTCGTTGGGGCCAACGTCCTGACTTTC. The chain carries TRBV10-2 and TRBJ2-6; D unclear. CDR1 and CDR2 from the germline V gene are WSHSY and SAAADI. Trimming stripped 3 bases from V and 3 bases from J, with 9 bases between. The CDR3 is made up of 15 amino acids.

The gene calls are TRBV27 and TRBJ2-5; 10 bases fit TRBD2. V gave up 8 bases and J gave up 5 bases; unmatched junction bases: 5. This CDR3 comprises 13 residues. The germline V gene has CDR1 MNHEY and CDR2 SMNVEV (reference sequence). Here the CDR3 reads CASSGTSVETQYF. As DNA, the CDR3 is TGTGCCAGCTCCGGGACTAGCGTGGAGACCCAGTACTTC.

The CDR3 DNA reads as TGTGCCAGCAGTTTAGCCGGGCGGGGACGGGAGACCCAGTACTTC. It specifies CASSLAGRGRETQYF. The chain uses TRBV28 and TRBJ2-5; weak D call: TRBD2 (6 bases). The V gene's germline CDR1 is MDHEN and CDR2 SYDVKM. Trimming took 2 bases from V and 5 from J, leaving 15 bases between them. The CDR3 has 15 amino acids.

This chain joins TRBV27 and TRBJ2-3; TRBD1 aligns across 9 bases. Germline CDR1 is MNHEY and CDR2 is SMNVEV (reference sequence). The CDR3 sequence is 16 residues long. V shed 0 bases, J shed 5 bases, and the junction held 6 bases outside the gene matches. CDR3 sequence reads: CASSLSSTGGIDTQYF. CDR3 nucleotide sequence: TGTGCCAGCAGTTTATCATCGACAGGGGGGATAGATACGCAGTATTTT.

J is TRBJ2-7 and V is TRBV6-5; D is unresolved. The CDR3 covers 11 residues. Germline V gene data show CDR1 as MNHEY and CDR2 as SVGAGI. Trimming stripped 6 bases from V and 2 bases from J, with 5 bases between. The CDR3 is CASSATYEQYF. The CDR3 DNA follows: TGTGCCAGCAGCGCTACCTACGAGCAGTACTTC.

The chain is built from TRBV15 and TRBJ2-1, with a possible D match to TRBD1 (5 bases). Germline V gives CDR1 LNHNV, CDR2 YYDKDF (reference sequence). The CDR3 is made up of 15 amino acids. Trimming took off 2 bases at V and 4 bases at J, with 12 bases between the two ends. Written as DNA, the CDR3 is TGTGCCACCAGCAGATCGACTCAGGGTTACAATGAGCAGTTCTTC. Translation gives CATSRSTQGYNEQFF.

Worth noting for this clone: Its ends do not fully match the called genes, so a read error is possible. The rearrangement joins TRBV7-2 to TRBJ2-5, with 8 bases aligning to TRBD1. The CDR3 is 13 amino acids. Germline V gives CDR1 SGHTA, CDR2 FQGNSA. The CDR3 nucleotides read TGTGCCAGCAGCTTAGCGATTGGGACAGGTGCTAACTTC. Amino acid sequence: CASSLAIGTGANF.

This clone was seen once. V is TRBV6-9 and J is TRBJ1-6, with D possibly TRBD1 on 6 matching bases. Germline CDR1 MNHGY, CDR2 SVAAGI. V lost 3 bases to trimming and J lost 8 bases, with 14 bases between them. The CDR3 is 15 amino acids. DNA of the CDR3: TGTGCCAGCAGTTACTTAGGGGGGGGTGATTCACCCCTCCACTTT. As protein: CASSYLGGGDSPLHF.

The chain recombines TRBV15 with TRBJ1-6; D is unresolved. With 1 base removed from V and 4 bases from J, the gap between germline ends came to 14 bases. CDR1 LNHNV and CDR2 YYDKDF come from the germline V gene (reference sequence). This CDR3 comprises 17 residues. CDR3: CATSRVRLRFYNSPLHF. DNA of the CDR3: TGTGCCACCAGCAGAGTGCGGCTGCGGTTTTATAATTCACCCCTCCACTTT. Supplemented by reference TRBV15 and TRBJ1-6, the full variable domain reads DAMVIQNPRYQVTQFGKPVTLSCSQTLNHNVMYWYQQKSSQAPKLLFHYYDKDFNNEADTPDNFQSRRPNTSFCFLDIRSPGLGDTAMYLCATSRVRLRFYNSPLHFGNGTRLTVT.

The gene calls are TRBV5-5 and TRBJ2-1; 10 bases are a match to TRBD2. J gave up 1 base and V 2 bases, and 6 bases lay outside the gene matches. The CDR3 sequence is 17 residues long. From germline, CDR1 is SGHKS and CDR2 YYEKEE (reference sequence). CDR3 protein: CASSFLETSGSYNEQFF. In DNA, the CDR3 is TGTGCCAGCAGCTTCCTCGAGACTAGCGGGTCCTACAATGAGCAGTTCTTC.

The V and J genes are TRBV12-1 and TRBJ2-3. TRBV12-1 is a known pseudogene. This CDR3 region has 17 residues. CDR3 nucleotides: TGTGCCAGCAGTCACGGCCGGGATAAAAGGGGTACAGATACGCAGTATTTT. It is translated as CASSHGRDKRGTDTQYF.

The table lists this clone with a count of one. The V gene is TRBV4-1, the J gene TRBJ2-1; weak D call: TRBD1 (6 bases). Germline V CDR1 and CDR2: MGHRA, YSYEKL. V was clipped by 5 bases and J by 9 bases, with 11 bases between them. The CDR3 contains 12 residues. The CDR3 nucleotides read TGCGCCAGCAGCAGACTGGGGGCTGAGCAGTTCTTC. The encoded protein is CASSRLGAEQFF.

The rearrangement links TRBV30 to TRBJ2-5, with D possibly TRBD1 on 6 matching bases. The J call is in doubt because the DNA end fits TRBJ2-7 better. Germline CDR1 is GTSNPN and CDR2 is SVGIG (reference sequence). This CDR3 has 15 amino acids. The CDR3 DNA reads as TGTGCTTATGAGGGGACGGGACACCCAAGGGACGAGCAGTACTTC. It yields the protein CAYEGTGHPRDEQYF.

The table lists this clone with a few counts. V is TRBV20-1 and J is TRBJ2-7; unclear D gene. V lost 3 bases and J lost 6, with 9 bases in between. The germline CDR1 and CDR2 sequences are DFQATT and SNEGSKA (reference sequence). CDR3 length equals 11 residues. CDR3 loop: CSARFSSEQYF. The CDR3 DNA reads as TGCAGTGCTAGGTTTAGTAGCGAGCAGTACTTC.

CDR3 loop: CASSRGSSGANVLTF. DNA for the CDR3: TGTGCCAGCTCACGGGGGAGCTCTGGGGCCAACGTCCTGACTTTC. The chain recombines TRBV18 with TRBJ2-6, with D perhaps given as TRBD1 or TRBD2 (5 bases each). V was clipped by 4 bases and J by 0 bases, with 7 bases between them. This CDR3 contains 15 residues. Germline CDR1 is KGHSH and CDR2 is LQKENI.